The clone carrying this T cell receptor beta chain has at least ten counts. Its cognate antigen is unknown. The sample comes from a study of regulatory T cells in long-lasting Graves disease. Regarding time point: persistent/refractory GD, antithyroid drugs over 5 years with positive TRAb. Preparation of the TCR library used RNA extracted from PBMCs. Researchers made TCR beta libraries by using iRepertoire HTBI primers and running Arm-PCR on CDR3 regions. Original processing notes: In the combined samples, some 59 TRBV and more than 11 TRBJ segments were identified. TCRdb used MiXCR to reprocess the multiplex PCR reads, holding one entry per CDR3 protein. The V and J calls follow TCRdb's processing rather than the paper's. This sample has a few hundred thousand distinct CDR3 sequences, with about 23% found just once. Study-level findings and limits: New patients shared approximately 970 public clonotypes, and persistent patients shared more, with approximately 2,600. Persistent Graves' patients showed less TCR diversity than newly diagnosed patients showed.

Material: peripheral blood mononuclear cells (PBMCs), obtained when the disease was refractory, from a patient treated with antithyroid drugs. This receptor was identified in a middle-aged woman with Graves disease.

CDR3 residues: CASSLEHEQYF. CDR3 nucleotide sequence: TGTGCCAGCAGTTTAGAGCACGAGCAGTACTTC. This sequence joins TRBV28 and TRBJ2-7; no clear D. Trimming took 2 bases from V and 5 from J, leaving 4 bases between them. CDR1 is MDHEN, CDR2 SYDVKM, per germline. The CDR3 consists of 11 residues.